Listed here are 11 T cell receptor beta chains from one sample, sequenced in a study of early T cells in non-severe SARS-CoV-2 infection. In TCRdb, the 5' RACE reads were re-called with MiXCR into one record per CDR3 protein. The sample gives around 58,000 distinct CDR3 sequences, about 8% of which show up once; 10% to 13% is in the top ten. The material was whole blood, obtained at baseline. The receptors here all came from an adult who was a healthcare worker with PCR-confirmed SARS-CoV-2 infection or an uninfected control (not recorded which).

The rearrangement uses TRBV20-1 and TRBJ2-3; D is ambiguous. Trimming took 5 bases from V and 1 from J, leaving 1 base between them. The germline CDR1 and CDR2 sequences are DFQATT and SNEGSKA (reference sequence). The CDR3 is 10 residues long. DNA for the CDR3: TGCAGTGCTGGCACAGATACGCAGTATTTT. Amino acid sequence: CSAGTDTQYF.

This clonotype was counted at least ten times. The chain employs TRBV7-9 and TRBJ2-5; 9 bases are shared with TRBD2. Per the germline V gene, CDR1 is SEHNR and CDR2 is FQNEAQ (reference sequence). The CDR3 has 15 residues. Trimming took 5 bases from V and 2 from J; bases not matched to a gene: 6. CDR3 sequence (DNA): TGTGCCAGCAGCCCACGACTAGCGGAACAAGAGACCCAGTACTTC. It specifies CASSPRLAEQETQYF.

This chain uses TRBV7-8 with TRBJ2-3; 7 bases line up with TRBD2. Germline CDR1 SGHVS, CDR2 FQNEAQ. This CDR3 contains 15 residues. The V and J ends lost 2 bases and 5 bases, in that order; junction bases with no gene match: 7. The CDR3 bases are TGTGCCAGCAGCTTATACTCGGGACTACGAGATACGCAGTATTTT. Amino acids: CASSLYSGLRDTQYF.

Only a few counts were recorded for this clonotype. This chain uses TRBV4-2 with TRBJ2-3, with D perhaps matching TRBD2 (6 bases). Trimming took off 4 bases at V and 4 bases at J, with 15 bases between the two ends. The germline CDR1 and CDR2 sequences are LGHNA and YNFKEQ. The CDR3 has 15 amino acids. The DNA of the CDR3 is TGTGCCAGCAGCCCGAGTTCGGGAGTACCAGATACGCAGTATTTT. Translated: CASSPSSGVPDTQYF.

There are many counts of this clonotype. The chain's CDR3 is CASCLSGFLDTQYF. The CDR3 nucleotides are TGTGCCAGCTGCCTATCGGGATTCTTGGATACGCAGTATTTT. This chain connects TRBV18 to TRBJ2-3, with D possibly TRBD2 on 5 matching bases. Germline V lookup: CDR1 KGHSH, CDR2 LQKENI. Trimming removed 7 bases from V and 6 bases from J, with 17 bases in between. This CDR3 has 14 residues.

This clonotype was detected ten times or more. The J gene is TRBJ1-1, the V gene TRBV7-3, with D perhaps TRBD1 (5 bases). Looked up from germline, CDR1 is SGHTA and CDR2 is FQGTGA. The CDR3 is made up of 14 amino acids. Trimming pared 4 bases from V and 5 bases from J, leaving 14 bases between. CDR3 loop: CASSSFSGSTEAFF. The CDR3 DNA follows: TGTGCCAGCAGCTCTTTTTCAGGGAGTACTGAAGCTTTCTTT.

CDR3 loop: CSAVPDNRNQPQHF. DNA of the CDR3: TGCAGTGCCGTCCCTGACAACCGGAATCAGCCCCAGCATTTT. The chain carries TRBV20-1 and TRBJ1-5; D is ambiguous. Per the germline V gene, CDR1 is DFQATT and CDR2 is SNEGSKA (reference sequence). This CDR3 has 14 amino acids. Trimming removed 6 bases at V and 4 bases at J, with 16 bases between.

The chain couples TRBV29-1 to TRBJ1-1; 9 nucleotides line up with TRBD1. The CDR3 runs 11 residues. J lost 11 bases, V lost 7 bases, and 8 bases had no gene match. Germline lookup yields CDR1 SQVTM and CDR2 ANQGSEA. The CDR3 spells CSGRQGGEAFF. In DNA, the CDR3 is TGCAGCGGGCGACAGGGGGGCGAGGCTTTCTTT.

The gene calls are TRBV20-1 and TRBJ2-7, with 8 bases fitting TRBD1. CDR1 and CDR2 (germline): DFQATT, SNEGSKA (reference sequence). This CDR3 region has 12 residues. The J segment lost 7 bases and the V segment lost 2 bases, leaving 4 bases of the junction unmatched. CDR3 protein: CSARPDRAEQYF. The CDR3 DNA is TGCAGTGCTAGACCGGACAGGGCGGAGCAGTACTTC.

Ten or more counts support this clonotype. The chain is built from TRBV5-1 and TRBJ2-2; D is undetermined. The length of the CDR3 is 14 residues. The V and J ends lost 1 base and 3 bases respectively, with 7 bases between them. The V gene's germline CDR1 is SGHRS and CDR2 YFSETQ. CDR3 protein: CASSLLRYTGELFF. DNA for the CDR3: TGCGCCAGCAGCTTGCTGCGTTACACCGGGGAGCTGTTTTTT.

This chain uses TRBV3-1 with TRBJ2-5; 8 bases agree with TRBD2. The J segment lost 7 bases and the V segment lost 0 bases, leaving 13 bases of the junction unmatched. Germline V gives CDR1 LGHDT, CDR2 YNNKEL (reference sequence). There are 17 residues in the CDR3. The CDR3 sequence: CASSQEPTSGSSGTQYF. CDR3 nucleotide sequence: TGTGCCAGCAGCCAAGAACCCACCAGCGGGAGCTCCGGGACCCAGTACTTC.